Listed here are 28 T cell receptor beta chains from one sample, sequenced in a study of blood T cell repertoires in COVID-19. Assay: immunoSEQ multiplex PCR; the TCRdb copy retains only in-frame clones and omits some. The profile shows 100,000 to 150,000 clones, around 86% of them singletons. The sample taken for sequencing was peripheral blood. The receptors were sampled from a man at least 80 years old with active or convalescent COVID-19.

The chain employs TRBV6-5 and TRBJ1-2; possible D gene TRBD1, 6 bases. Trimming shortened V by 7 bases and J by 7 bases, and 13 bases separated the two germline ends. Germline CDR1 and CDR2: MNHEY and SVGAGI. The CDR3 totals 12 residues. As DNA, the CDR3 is TGTGCCAGCACCGAGGGAGGGGGTGGCTACACCTTC. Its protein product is CASTEGGGGYTF.

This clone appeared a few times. The CDR3 reads CASSLAVGSGGSDTQYF. CDR3 DNA: TGCGCCAGCAGCTTGGCCGTGGGTAGCGGGGGGTCAGATACGCAGTATTTT. The chain joins TRBV5-1 to TRBJ2-3, with TRBD2 matching 10 bases. Germline V lookup: CDR1 SGHRS, CDR2 YFSETQ. Unmatched junction bases numbered 8, after V lost 0 bases and J lost 4 bases. CDR3 length equals 17 residues.

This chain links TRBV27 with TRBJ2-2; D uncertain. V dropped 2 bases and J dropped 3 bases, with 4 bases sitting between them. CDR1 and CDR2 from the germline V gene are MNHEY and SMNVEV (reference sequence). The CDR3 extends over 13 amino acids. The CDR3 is CASSLPDTGELFF. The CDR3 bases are TGTGCCAGCAGTTTACCGGACACCGGGGAGCTGTTTTTT.

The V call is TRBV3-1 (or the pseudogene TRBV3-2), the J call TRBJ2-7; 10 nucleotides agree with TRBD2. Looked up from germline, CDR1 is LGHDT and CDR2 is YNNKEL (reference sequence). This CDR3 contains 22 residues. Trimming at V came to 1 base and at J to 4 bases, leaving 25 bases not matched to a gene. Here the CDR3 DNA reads TGTGCCAGCAGCCAAGTACGATTCGACCTAGCGGGGGCCAGAAGAATAAATTACGAGCAGTACTTC. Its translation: CASSQVRFDLAGARRINYEQYF.

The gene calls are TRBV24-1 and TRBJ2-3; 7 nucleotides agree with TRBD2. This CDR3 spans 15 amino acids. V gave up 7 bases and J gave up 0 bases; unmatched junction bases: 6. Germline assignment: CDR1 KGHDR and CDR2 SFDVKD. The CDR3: CATRGTSASTDTQYF. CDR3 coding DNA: TGTGCCACCAGGGGAACTAGCGCGAGCACAGATACGCAGTATTTT.

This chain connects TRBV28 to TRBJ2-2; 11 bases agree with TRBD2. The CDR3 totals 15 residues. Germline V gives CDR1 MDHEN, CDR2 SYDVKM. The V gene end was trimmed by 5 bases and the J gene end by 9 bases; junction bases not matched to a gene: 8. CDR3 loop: CASSVAGGLSRELFF. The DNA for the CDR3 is TGTGCCAGCAGTGTAGCGGGGGGGCTGTCCAGGGAGCTGTTTTTT.

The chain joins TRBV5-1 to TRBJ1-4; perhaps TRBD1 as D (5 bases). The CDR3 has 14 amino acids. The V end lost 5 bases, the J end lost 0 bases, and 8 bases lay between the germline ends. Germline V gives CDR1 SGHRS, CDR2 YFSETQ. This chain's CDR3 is CASREGPTNEKLFF. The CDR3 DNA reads TGCGCCAGCAGGGAGGGACCAACTAATGAAAAACTGTTTTTT. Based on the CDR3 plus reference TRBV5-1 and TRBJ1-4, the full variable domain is KAGVTQTPRYLIKTRGQQVTLSCSPISGHRSVSWYQQTPGQGLQFLFEYFSETQRNKGNFPGRFSGRQFSNSRSEMNVSTLELGDSALYLCASREGPTNEKLFFGSGTQLSVL.

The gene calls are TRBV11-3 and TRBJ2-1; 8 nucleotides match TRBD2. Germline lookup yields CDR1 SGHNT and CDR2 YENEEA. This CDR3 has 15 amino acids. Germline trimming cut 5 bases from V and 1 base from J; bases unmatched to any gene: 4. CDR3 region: CASSPGGPSYNEQFF. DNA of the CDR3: TGTGCCAGCAGCCCGGGAGGGCCGTCCTACAATGAGCAGTTCTTC.

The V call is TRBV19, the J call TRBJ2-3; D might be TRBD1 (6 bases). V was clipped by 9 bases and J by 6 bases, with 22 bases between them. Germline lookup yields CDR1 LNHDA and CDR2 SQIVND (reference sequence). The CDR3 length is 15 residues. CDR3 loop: CASHWGRGPLDTQYF. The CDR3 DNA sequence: TGTGCCAGCCATTGGGGGCGAGGGCCTCTGGATACGCAGTATTTT.

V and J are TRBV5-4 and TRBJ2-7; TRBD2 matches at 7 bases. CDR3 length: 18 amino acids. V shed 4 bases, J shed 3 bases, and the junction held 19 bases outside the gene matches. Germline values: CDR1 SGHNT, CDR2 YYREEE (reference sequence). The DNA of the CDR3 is TGTGCCAGCAGCACTAGACTACCGAGGAGTAGCGGGTACTACGAGCAGTACTTC. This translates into CASSTRLPRSSGYYEQYF. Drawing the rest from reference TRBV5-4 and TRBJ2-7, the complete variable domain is ETGVTQSPTHLIKTRGQQVTLRCSSQSGHNTVSWYQQALGQGPQFIFQYYREEENGRGNFPPRFSGLQFPNYSSELNVNALELDDSALYLCASSTRLPRSSGYYEQYFGPGTRLTVT.

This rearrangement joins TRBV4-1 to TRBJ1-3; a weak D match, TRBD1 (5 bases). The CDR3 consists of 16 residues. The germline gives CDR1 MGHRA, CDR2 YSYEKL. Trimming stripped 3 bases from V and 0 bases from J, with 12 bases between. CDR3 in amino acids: CASSHPLQDSGNTIYF. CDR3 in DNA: TGCGCCAGCAGCCACCCTTTACAGGACTCTGGAAACACCATATATTTT.

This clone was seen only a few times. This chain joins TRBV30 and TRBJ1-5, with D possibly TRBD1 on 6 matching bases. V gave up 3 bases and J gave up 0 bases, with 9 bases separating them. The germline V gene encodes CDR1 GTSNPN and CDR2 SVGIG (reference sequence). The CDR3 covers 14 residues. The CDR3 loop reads CAWRGHYSNQPQHF. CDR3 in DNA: TGTGCCTGGAGGGGACATTATAGCAATCAGCCCCAGCATTTT. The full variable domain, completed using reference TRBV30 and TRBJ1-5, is SQTIHQWPATLVQPVGSPLSLECTVEGTSNPNLYWYRQAAGRGLQLLFYSVGIGQISSEVPQNLSASRPQDRQFILSSKKLLLSDSGFYLCAWRGHYSNQPQHFGDGTRLSIL.

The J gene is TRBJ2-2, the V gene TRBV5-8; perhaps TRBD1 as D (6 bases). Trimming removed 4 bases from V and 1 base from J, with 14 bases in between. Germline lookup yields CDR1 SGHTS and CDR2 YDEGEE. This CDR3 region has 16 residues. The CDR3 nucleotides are TGTGCCAGCAGCCAAGGGAGCAGGGGGAACACCGGGGAGCTGTTTTTT. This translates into CASSQGSRGNTGELFF.

CDR3: CATSGADYRGWAGELFF. The CDR3 DNA reads TGTGCCACCAGTGGGGCGGACTACAGGGGCTGGGCCGGGGAGCTGTTTTTT. The chain links TRBV24-1 to TRBJ2-2, with a weak D call TRBD1 (7 bases). Per the germline V gene, CDR1 is KGHDR and CDR2 is SFDVKD. Trimming removed 5 bases from V and 6 bases from J, with 21 bases in between. CDR3 length: 17 residues.

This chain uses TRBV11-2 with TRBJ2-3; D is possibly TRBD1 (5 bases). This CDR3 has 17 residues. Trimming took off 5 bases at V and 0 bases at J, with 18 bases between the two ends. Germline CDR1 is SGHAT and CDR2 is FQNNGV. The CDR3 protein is CASSRRVWVTSTDTQYF. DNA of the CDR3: TGTGCCAGCAGCCGCAGGGTATGGGTTACTAGCACAGATACGCAGTATTTT.

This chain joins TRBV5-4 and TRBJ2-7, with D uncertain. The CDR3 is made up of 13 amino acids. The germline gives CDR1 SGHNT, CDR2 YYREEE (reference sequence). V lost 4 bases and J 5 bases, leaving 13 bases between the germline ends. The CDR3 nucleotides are TGTGCCAGCAGCCTCGCCCAGGAACACGAGCAGTACTTC. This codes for CASSLAQEHEQYF.

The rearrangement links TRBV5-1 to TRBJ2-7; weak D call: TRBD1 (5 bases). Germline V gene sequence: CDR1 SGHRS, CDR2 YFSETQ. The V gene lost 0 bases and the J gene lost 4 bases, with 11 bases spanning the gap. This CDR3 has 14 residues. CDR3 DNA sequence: TGCGCCAGCAGCTTGGAGGCAGGGAAGTACGAGCAGTACTTC. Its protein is CASSLEAGKYEQYF.

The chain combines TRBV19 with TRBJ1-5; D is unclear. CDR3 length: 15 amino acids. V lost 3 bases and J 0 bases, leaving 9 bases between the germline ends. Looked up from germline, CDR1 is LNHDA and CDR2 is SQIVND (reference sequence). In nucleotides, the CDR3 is TGTGCCAGTAGTATCGAGATTAATAGCAATCAGCCCCAGCATTTT. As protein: CASSIEINSNQPQHF. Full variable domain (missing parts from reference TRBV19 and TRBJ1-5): DGGITQSPKYLFRKEGQNVTLSCEQNLNHDAMYWYRQDPGQGLRLIYYSQIVNDFQKGDIAEGYSVSREKKESFPLTVTSAQKNPTAFYLCASSIEINSNQPQHFGDGTRLSIL.

The CDR3 loop is CALNSGPGDGYTF. In DNA, the CDR3 is TGTGCCCTCAACTCTGGCCCAGGGGATGGCTACACCTTC. V usage is TRBV10-3 and J usage is TRBJ1-2; D might be TRBD1 (6 bases). V lost 11 bases, J lost 6 bases, and 19 bases lay in between. This CDR3 comprises 13 residues. Germline CDR1 ENHRY, CDR2 SYGVKD.

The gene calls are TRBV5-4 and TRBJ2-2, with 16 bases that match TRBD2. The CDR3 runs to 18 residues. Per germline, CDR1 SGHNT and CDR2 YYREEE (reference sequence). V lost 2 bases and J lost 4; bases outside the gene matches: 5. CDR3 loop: CASSFGGLAGGPTGELFF. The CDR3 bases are TGTGCCAGCAGCTTCGGGGGACTAGCGGGAGGGCCCACCGGGGAGCTGTTTTTT.

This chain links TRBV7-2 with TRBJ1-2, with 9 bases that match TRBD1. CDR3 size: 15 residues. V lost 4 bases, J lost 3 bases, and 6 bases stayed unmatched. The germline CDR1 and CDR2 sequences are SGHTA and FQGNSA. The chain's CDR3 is CASSSPDRGDYGYTF. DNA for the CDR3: TGTGCCAGCAGCTCCCCGGACAGGGGCGACTATGGCTACACCTTC.

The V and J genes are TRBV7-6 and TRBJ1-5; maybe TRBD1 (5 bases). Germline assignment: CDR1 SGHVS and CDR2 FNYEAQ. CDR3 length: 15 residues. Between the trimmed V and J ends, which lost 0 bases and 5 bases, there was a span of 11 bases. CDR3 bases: TGTGCCAGCAGCTTAGCCACGGGGGGGGATCAGCCCCAGCATTTT. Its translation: CASSLATGGDQPQHF. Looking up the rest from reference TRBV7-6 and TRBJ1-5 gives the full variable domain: GAGVSQSPRYKVTKRGQDVALRCDPISGHVSLYWYRQALGQGPEFLTYFNYEAQQDKSGLPNDRFSAERPEGSISTLTIQRTEQRDSAMYRCASSLATGGDQPQHFGDGTRLSIL.

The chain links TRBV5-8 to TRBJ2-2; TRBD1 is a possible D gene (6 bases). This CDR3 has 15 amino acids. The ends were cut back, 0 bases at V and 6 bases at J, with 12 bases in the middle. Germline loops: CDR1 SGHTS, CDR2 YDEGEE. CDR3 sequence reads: CASSLARRGSGELFF. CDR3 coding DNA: TGTGCCAGCAGCTTGGCCCGCAGGGGATCCGGGGAGCTGTTTTTT. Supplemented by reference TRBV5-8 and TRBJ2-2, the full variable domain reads EAGVTQSPTHLIKTRGQQATLRCSPISGHTSVYWYQQALGLGLQFLLWYDEGEERNRGNFPPRFSGRQFPNYSSELNVNALELEDSALYLCASSLARRGSGELFFGEGSRLTVL.

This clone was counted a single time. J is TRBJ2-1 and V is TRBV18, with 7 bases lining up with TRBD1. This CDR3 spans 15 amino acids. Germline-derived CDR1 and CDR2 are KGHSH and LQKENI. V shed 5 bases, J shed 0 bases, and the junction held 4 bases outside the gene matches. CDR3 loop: CASSFRDSSYNEQFF. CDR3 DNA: TGTGCCAGCTCATTCCGGGACAGCTCCTACAATGAGCAGTTCTTC.

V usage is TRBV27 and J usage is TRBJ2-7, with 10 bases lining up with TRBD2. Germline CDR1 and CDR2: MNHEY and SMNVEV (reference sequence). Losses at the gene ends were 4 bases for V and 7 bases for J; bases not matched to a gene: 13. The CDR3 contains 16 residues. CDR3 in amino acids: CASSSSVLAGAGEQYF. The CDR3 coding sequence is TGTGCCAGCAGTTCTTCCGTTCTAGCGGGGGCGGGAGAGCAGTACTTC.

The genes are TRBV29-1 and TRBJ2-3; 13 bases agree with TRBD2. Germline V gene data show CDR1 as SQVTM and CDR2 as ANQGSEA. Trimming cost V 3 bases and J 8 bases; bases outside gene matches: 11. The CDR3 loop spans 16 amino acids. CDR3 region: CSVDDFGTSGISTQYF. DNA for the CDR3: TGCAGCGTTGATGACTTCGGGACTAGCGGGATCTCTACGCAGTATTTT.

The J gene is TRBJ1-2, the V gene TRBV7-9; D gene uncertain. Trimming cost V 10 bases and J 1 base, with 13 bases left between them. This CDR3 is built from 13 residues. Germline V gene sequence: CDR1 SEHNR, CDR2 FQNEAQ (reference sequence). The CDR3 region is CATSPGVNYGYTF. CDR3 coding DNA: TGTGCCACCTCCCCCGGGGTTAACTATGGCTACACCTTC.

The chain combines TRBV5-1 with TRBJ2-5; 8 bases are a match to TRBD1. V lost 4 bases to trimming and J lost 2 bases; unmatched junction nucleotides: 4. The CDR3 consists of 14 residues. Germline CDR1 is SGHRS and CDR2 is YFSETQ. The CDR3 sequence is CASSIRQGQETQYF. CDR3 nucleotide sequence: TGCGCCAGCAGCATCAGACAGGGGCAAGAGACCCAGTACTTC.